The 10 T cell receptor beta chains listed next were all sequenced from one sample in a study of blood T cells in healthy people across ages. Primed by a sample-barcoded 5' primer and a J-beta primer mix, a second PCR proceeded for about 6 to 12 cycles. TCRdb re-called the 5' RACE reads with MiXCR, one entry per CDR3 protein. Among approximately 780,000 distinct CDR3 sequences, roughly 25% were seen once, and the ten largest hold 2.5% to 3.5%. These sequences were also reported in another study, on T cells of mothers and their children.

Sequencing input: blood. These receptors came from a boy younger than 18 in good health.

This clonotype came up a few times. The chain links TRBV27 to TRBJ1-1; TRBD1 might be the D (5 bases). The germline CDR1 and CDR2 sequences are MNHEY and SMNVEV (reference sequence). Trimming stripped 8 bases from V and 0 bases from J, with 13 bases between. The CDR3 has 14 residues. The CDR3 coding sequence is TGTGCCAGCGGTCCAGGGCGGATGAACACTGAAGCTTTCTTT. Translating gives CASGPGRMNTEAFF.

The chain joins TRBV6-2 or TRBV6-3 to TRBJ2-2; 10 nucleotides match TRBD1. There are 15 residues in the CDR3. Germline CDR1 is MNHEY and CDR2 is SVGEGT. The trim removed 4 bases at V and 6 bases at J, leaving 5 bases unmatched. CDR3 DNA: TGTGCCAGCAGTTCGACAGGGGGCTGGGCCGGGGAGCTGTTTTTT. It encodes CASSSTGGWAGELFF.

This clonotype was observed a handful of times. J is TRBJ1-2 and V is TRBV9, with D unclear. V was pared by 2 bases and J by 1 base, with 6 bases between. The CDR3 is made up of 13 amino acids. Germline V gene lookup returns CDR1 SGDLS and CDR2 YYNGEE. The CDR3 DNA sequence: TGTGCCAGCAGCGTTTTGAGTAACTATGGCTACACCTTC. Translated: CASSVLSNYGYTF.

This clonotype was found a few times. The chain recombines TRBV4-2 with TRBJ1-4; 9 bases fit TRBD1. CDR3 size: 14 residues. Germline CDR1 is LGHNA and CDR2 is YNFKEQ. The V and J ends lost 4 bases and 7 bases, in that order; junction bases with no gene match: 4. CDR3 nucleotides: TGTGCCAGCAGCCCCGGGACAGGGCTTGAAAAACTGTTTTTT. Protein product: CASSPGTGLEKLFF.

This clonotype has only a few counts. This chain links TRBV6-5 with TRBJ2-2, with a possible D match to TRBD1 (6 bases). Trimming left V 8 bases short and J 0 bases short, with 10 bases between. CDR1 MNHEY and CDR2 SVGAGI come from the germline V gene. The CDR3 contains 14 residues. The CDR3, as DNA: TGTGCCAGCGGATGGACAGCGAACACCGGGGAGCTGTTTTTT. Its protein is CASGWTANTGELFF.

The table lists this clonotype with a few counts. This chain joins TRBV12-3 or TRBV12-4 and TRBJ2-5; possibly TRBD1 or TRBD2 for D (5 bases each). The J call may be faulty, since TRBJ2-1 better matches the DNA end. This CDR3 comprises 15 residues. DNA for the CDR3: TGTGCCAGCAGTTTAGCGCTGGGACGGTACAATGAGCAGTTCTTC. This translates into CASSLALGRYNEQFF.

The CDR3 nucleotides are TGTGCCAGCTCAACCGACAGACCGGGCTACACCTTC. The encoded protein is CASSTDRPGYTF. The chain has TRBV18 and TRBJ1-2; D might be TRBD1 (5 bases). The ends were cut back, 5 bases at V and 8 bases at J, with 12 bases in the middle. Germline lookup yields CDR1 KGHSH and CDR2 LQKENI. The CDR3 runs 12 residues.

This clonotype was counted a few times. The chain joins TRBV5-1 to TRBJ1-1, with no clear D. Germline V lookup: CDR1 SGHRS, CDR2 YFSETQ. This CDR3 is built from 13 residues. V was shortened by 0 bases and J by 11 bases, with 14 bases between the two germline ends. CDR3 bases: TGCGCCAGCAGCTTGGACTTTCAAATTGGGGCTTTCTTT. Its protein is CASSLDFQIGAFF.

The CDR3 DNA reads as TGTGCCAGCAGTCCTTCGGGACAGCTAAATCAGCCCCAGCATTTT. This translates into CASSPSGQLNQPQHF. V gene TRBV7-9 combines with J gene TRBJ1-5; 7 nucleotides align to TRBD1. After removal of 6 bases from V and 4 bases from J, the junction contained 9 bases not matched to a gene. Germline lookup yields CDR1 SEHNR and CDR2 FQNEAQ (reference sequence). CDR3 length: 15 residues.

The J gene is TRBJ1-6, the V gene TRBV5-1; D is uncertain. V was clipped by 0 bases and J by 7 bases, with 8 bases between them. Germline-derived CDR1 and CDR2 are SGHRS and YFSETQ. The CDR3 is made up of 14 amino acids. The CDR3 nucleotides read TGCGCCAGCAGCTTGGGCTATGACAATTCACCCCTCCACTTT. Protein sequence: CASSLGYDNSPLHF.